These 13 T cell receptor beta chains share one sample of origin, sequenced in a study of CD8 T cells in Susac syndrome. RNA in amounts of about 0.45 to 1 ug was reverse transcribed with random hexamers. TCRdb ran MiXCR on the immunoSEQ multiplex PCR reads and lists one entry per CDR3 protein. The repertoire holds more than 150,000 distinct CDR3 sequences, with more than 90% as singletons. Sequences were obtained from CD4+ T cells from PBMCs. These TCRs come from a human donor with Susac syndrome.

This rearrangement joins TRBV20-1 to TRBJ1-1, with D hard to call. V lost 0 bases, J lost 1 base, and 9 bases lay in between. The CDR3 runs to 14 residues. Germline assignment: CDR1 DFQATT and CDR2 SNEGSKA (reference sequence). The CDR3 bases are TGCAGTGCTAGAGAGCCTCGGAGGAACACTGAAGCTTTCTTT. Translation: CSAREPRRNTEAFF.

This clonotype has just a few counts. This chain links TRBV29-1 with TRBJ1-2, with D hard to call. Deletions cut 3 bases from V and 8 bases from J, with 10 bases between. This CDR3 is built from 11 residues. Germline CDR1 and CDR2: SQVTM and ANQGSEA. The CDR3 nucleotides read TGCAGCGTTGAGGTCGGGTACGGCTACACCTTC. Translated, it gives CSVEVGYGYTF.

This sequence joins TRBV6-6 and TRBJ1-3; no clear D gene. Trimming took 5 bases from V and 4 from J, leaving 9 bases between them. The CDR3 runs 13 residues. CDR1 is MNHNY, CDR2 SVGAGI, per germline (reference sequence). The CDR3 region is CASSHRTGNTIYF. Written as DNA, the CDR3 is TGTGCCAGCAGTCACCGCACGGGAAACACCATATATTTT.

The V gene is TRBV6-7, the J gene TRBJ2-5; D ambiguous. TRBV6-7 is designated an ORF whose function remains uncertain. This CDR3 is 15 amino acids long. Trimming stripped 9 bases from V and 0 bases from J, with 17 bases between. CDR3 region: CASLTPVPYQETQYF. The CDR3 DNA is TGTGCCAGTCTCACTCCAGTTCCGTACCAAGAGACCCAGTACTTC.

V and J are TRBV11-2 and TRBJ2-5; possibly TRBD1 for D (6 bases). Germline-derived CDR1 and CDR2 are SGHAT and FQNNGV. The CDR3 runs 16 residues. Trimming removed 5 bases from V and 5 bases from J, with 21 bases in between. CDR3 bases: TGTGCCAGCAGCCTGGGGGCCGCCGGGGACGGGGAGACCCAGTACTTC. It is translated as CASSLGAAGDGETQYF.

The chain employs TRBV6-2 or TRBV6-3 and TRBJ2-7; D gene unclear. This CDR3 is 14 amino acids long. V lost 6 bases and J lost 2, with 14 bases in between. Germline CDR1 MNHEY, CDR2 SVGEGT. CDR3 loop: CASRLHGPAYEQYF. The CDR3 bases are TGTGCCAGCAGACTTCACGGGCCCGCCTACGAGCAGTACTTC.

The CDR3 sequence is CASNTRGNTEAFF. For the CDR3, the DNA is TGTGCCAGCAATACCAGGGGGAACACTGAAGCTTTCTTT. The chain uses TRBV6-6 and TRBJ1-1; D is possibly TRBD1 (6 bases). Between the trimmed V and J ends, which lost 7 bases and 1 base, there was a span of 10 bases. This CDR3 is built from 13 residues. The germline V gene encodes CDR1 MNHNY and CDR2 SVGAGI (reference sequence).

CDR3 nucleotide sequence: TGTGCCAGCGTTCCGGGACCACGGGGTGAGCAGTACTTC. Amino acid sequence: CASVPGPRGEQYF. The chain links TRBV7-9 to TRBJ2-7; D tentatively reads TRBD1 or TRBD2 (5 bases each). Germline CDR1 reads SEHNR; CDR2 reads FQNEAQ (reference sequence). The CDR3 is 13 residues long. Between the trimmed V and J ends, which lost 8 bases and 7 bases, there was a span of 18 bases.

The genes are TRBV20-1 and TRBJ1-4; D gene ambiguous. Trimming stripped 6 bases from V and 6 bases from J, with 14 bases between. CDR1 and CDR2 (germline): DFQATT, SNEGSKA (reference sequence). CDR3 length equals 13 residues. CDR3 region: CSAEHGGDEKLFF. CDR3 bases: TGCAGTGCGGAACACGGAGGTGATGAAAAACTGTTTTTT.

The chain links TRBV20-1 to TRBJ1-2; D perhaps matches TRBD1 (6 bases). Germline V lookup: CDR1 DFQATT, CDR2 SNEGSKA (reference sequence). CDR3 size: 14 residues. The V and J ends lost 6 bases and 2 bases respectively, with 16 bases between them. This CDR3 is CSALGRGGNYGYTF. The CDR3 DNA reads TGCAGTGCGCTTGGCAGGGGAGGAAACTATGGCTACACCTTC.

V and J are TRBV29-1 and TRBJ2-1; 9 nucleotides line up with TRBD2. This CDR3 spans 15 amino acids. The germline gives CDR1 SQVTM, CDR2 ANQGSEA. V shed 3 bases, J shed 3 bases, and the junction held 6 bases outside the gene matches. The CDR3 coding sequence is TGCAGCGTTGAGTCAGGACTAGCGAACTACAATGAGCAGTTCTTC. This gives the protein CSVESGLANYNEQFF.

The chain recombines TRBV4-3 with TRBJ1-2; 7 bases are shared with TRBD1. The CDR3 is 15 amino acids. Per the germline V gene, CDR1 is LGHNA and CDR2 is YSLEER. The junction had 12 bases not matched to a gene; V was cut back by 3 bases and J by 8 bases. The CDR3 protein is CASSHRDSPWRGYTF. The CDR3 coding sequence is TGCGCCAGCAGCCACAGGGACAGCCCTTGGCGCGGCTACACCTTC.

J is TRBJ2-5 and V is TRBV3-1, with TRBD2 as a possible D gene (6 bases). Germline V CDR1 and CDR2: LGHDT, YNNKEL (reference sequence). V was clipped by 2 bases and J by 10 bases, with 14 bases between them. The CDR3 totals 13 residues. The CDR3 sequence: CASSQLYEGGQYF. CDR3 nucleotide sequence: TGTGCCAGCAGCCAACTTTATGAGGGAGGCCAGTACTTC.